Below, one T cell receptor beta chain is given with its context. Its specificity is unknown. Losses at the gene ends were 4 bases for V and 11 bases for J; bases not matched to a gene: 6. The CDR3 has 13 residues. CDR1 and CDR2 (germline): WNHNN, SYGVQD (reference sequence). Method: immunoSEQ multiplex PCR; TCRdb's copy keeps in-frame clones and lacks some. The data show about 43,000 clones, approximately 67% seen once. This record belongs to a study of radiotherapy plus CTLA-4 blockade in lung cancer. On the study more broadly: Across the patients, objective responses occurred in 18%, and disease control in roughly 31%.

Study-level points and caveats: Researchers report tumor-derived TCR clones expanding in blood after radiotherapy plus ipilimumab. Increased serum interferon-beta after radiation also reportedly predicted response strongly.

The TCR sequence derives from a human donor with non-small cell lung cancer who had a partial response to radiotherapy plus ipilimumab. V and J are TRBV10-1 and TRBJ2-1; TRBD2 matches 9 bases. The sample consisted of peripheral blood, taken from a patient treated with radiotherapy plus ipilimumab. CDR3 residues: CASSAVAGVKQFF. CDR3 in DNA: TGCGCCAGCAGTGCCGTAGCGGGGGTAAAGCAGTTCTTC.